This T cell receptor beta chain was recorded in a study of blood T cells in healthy people across ages. Study-level information: The template switching approach captured approximately one barcoded beta molecule for every two T cells.

Through a sample-barcoded 5' primer and a J-beta primer mix, a second PCR was run for roughly 6 to 11 cycles. Each CDR3 protein is one row after TCRdb ran MiXCR on the 5' RACE reads. The top ten hold approximately 0.7% of the sample, which has roughly 1,000,000 distinct CDR3 sequences, under 30% seen once. These data were also filed under a second study, of T cells of mothers and their children.

The sequencing sample was made of blood. This clonotype originated in a girl aged 2-10 years in good health.

CDR3 residues: CASSDFSDRAIQYF. The CDR3 nucleotides read TGTGCCAGCAGTGATTTTTCCGATAGGGCCATTCAGTACTTC. This chain uses TRBV2 with TRBJ2-4; D not resolved. The germline V and J ends were trimmed by 3 bases and 9 bases, with 15 bases remaining between them. Germline V gene lookup returns CDR1 SNHLY and CDR2 FYNNEI. This CDR3 comprises 14 residues. The full variable domain, its missing parts supplied by reference TRBV2 and TRBJ2-4, is EPEVTQTPSHQVTQMGQEVILRCVPISNHLYFYWYRQILGQKVEFLVSFYNNEISEKSEIFDDQFSVERPDGSNFTLKIRSTKLEDSAMYFCASSDFSDRAIQYFGAGTRLSVL.